Presented here are 20 T cell receptor beta chains from one specimen sequenced in a study of shared clonotypes between healthy human individuals. CD45RO-negative cells were positively selected for CCR7, leaving out terminally differentiated effector memory CD45RA+ cells. The assay was immunoSEQ multiplex PCR, and TCRdb's table has in-frame clones only and misses some. The sample shows around 620,000 clones, roughly 95% of them seen only once. Sequencing input: naive CD8+ T cells sorted from blood. These receptor sequences come from a woman aged 25-40 years in good health.

The chain combines TRBV7-8 with TRBJ1-5; D might be TRBD1 (6 bases). This CDR3 is built from 15 residues. The germline gives CDR1 SGHVS, CDR2 FQNEAQ. Deletions cut 2 bases from V and 3 bases from J, with 11 bases between. CDR3 amino acids: CASSLLDRPNQPQHF. CDR3 sequence (DNA): TGTGCCAGCAGCTTATTGGACAGACCCAATCAGCCCCAGCATTTT.

The J gene is TRBJ1-2, the V gene TRBV5-4; D possibly corresponds to TRBD1 (5 bases). The germline V and J ends were trimmed by 7 bases and 12 bases, with 28 bases remaining between them. Germline lookup yields CDR1 SGHNT and CDR2 YYREEE (reference sequence). This CDR3 region has 15 residues. CDR3 coding DNA: TGTGCCAGCGGGAGGGACGTGGGGCTTACATCTTGGGACACCTTC. It specifies CASGRDVGLTSWDTF. Based on the CDR3 plus reference TRBV5-4 and TRBJ1-2, the full variable domain is ETGVTQSPTHLIKTRGQQVTLRCSSQSGHNTVSWYQQALGQGPQFIFQYYREEENGRGNFPPRFSGLQFPNYSSELNVNALELDDSALYLCASGRDVGLTSWDTFGSGTRLTVV.

Concerning this clone itself: This CDR3 is also generated by other DNA sequences in the sample. J is TRBJ2-7 and V is TRBV2; 7 nucleotides match TRBD2. Unmatched junction bases numbered 5, after V lost 0 bases and J lost 3 bases. Germline CDR1 and CDR2: SNHLY and FYNNEI. This CDR3 comprises 15 residues. The CDR3 DNA is TGTGCCAGCAGTGAAGCCTCGGGGGGTAGCTACGAGCAGTACTTC. Its protein is CASSEASGGSYEQYF.

The chain combines TRBV5-1 with TRBJ2-3; 11 nucleotides match TRBD2. Germline assignment: CDR1 SGHRS and CDR2 YFSETQ. J was trimmed by 4 bases and V by 4 bases; bases with no gene match: 8. CDR3 size: 16 residues. CDR3: CASSALAGGPADTQYF. CDR3 bases: TGCGCCAGCAGCGCGTTAGCGGGAGGGCCAGCAGATACGCAGTATTTT.

This clone was found a few times. The chain couples TRBV28 to TRBJ2-1; the D is unclear. The V end was cut by 3 bases, the J end by 1 base, with 7 bases between. Germline V gene sequence: CDR1 MDHEN, CDR2 SYDVKM. The CDR3 is made up of 14 amino acids. CDR3 amino acids: CASSFGGSYNEQFF. The CDR3 DNA reads TGTGCCAGCAGTTTCGGCGGTTCCTACAATGAGCAGTTCTTC.

This clone appeared once. V and J are TRBV28 and TRBJ1-3; D is possibly TRBD1 (5 bases). The ends were cut back, 7 bases at V and 3 bases at J, with 16 bases in the middle. The germline gives CDR1 MDHEN, CDR2 SYDVKM. There are 15 residues in the CDR3. In DNA, the CDR3 is TGTGCCAGCACCCGAATGGGGCATCGTGGAAACACCATATATTTT. This encodes CASTRMGHRGNTIYF.

J is TRBJ1-1 and V is TRBV6-5, with 7 bases identical to TRBD1. J gave up 5 bases and V 6 bases, and 12 bases lay outside the gene matches. Looked up from germline, CDR1 is MNHEY and CDR2 is SVGAGI. CDR3 size: 15 residues. The CDR3 here is CASSLNSRGWTEAFF. CDR3 DNA: TGTGCCAGCAGCCTGAATTCCAGGGGGTGGACTGAAGCTTTCTTT.

This chain connects TRBV19 to TRBJ2-1; tentatively, D is TRBD2 (5 bases). The V end was cut by 5 bases, the J end by 1 base, with 9 bases between. The CDR3 contains 14 residues. Germline CDR1 LNHDA, CDR2 SQIVND (reference sequence). CDR3 coding DNA: TGTGCCAGTAGTTTCGGGGTTTCCTACAATGAGCAGTTCTTC. It translates to CASSFGVSYNEQFF.

The chain is built from TRBV7-8 and TRBJ1-1, with a possible D match to TRBD1 (6 bases). The V and J ends lost 1 base and 3 bases respectively, with 15 bases between them. Germline V gives CDR1 SGHVS, CDR2 FQNEAQ. This CDR3 is 16 amino acids long. The CDR3 protein is CASSLGLQGSYTEAFF. The CDR3 DNA sequence: TGTGCCAGCAGCTTAGGATTGCAGGGGTCTTACACTGAAGCTTTCTTT.

This rearrangement joins TRBV27 to TRBJ2-5; a possible D gene is TRBD1 (6 bases). Germline V gene data show CDR1 as MNHEY and CDR2 as SMNVEV (reference sequence). Deletions cut 6 bases from V and 1 base from J, with 15 bases between. This CDR3 spans 15 amino acids. CDR3 protein: CASSPMGQTQETQYF. CDR3 sequence (DNA): TGTGCCAGCAGCCCAATGGGACAAACCCAAGAGACCCAGTACTTC.

A note on this clone: This specimen includes other DNA sequences encoding the same CDR3. V is TRBV28 and J is TRBJ2-7, with D perhaps TRBD1 (5 bases). Germline CDR1 and CDR2: MDHEN and SYDVKM. V lost 2 bases to trimming and J lost 3 bases, with 5 bases between them. The CDR3 is 12 amino acids. The CDR3 sequence is CASSLQGYEQYF. Here the CDR3 DNA reads TGTGCCAGCAGTTTACAGGGCTACGAGCAGTACTTC.

The chain is built from TRBV7-6 and TRBJ2-5; the D is unclear. The CDR3 has 13 amino acids. V dropped 0 bases and J dropped 0 bases, with 2 bases sitting between them. Looked up from germline, CDR1 is SGHVS and CDR2 is FNYEAQ. CDR3 sequence (DNA): TGTGCCAGCAGCTTAGCGTACCAAGAGACCCAGTACTTC. Translating it yields CASSLAYQETQYF.

The gene calls are TRBV27 and TRBJ2-1, with no clear D. CDR3 size: 13 residues. Trimming took off 7 bases at V and 10 bases at J, with 17 bases between the two ends. CDR1 is MNHEY, CDR2 SMNVEV, per germline (reference sequence). The CDR3 sequence: CASKSPRAAEQFF. Here the CDR3 DNA reads TGTGCCAGCAAATCGCCCCGGGCAGCAGAGCAGTTCTTC.

The chain carries TRBV5-4 and TRBJ2-7, with 7 bases that match TRBD1. This CDR3 comprises 15 residues. V trimming: 0 bases; J trimming: 1 base; junction bases outside the gene matches: 4. Germline CDR1 is SGHNT and CDR2 is YYREEE (reference sequence). Written as DNA, the CDR3 is TGTGCCAGCAGCTTGGGAGTGGGACAGTCCTACGAGCAGTACTTC. This codes for CASSLGVGQSYEQYF.

This clone was picked up one time. The chain couples TRBV4-1 to TRBJ2-5; TRBD2 aligns across 7 bases. The DNA matches TRBJ2-7 better at its end, which makes the J call doubtful. The CDR3 spans 15 residues. Germline CDR1 MGHRA, CDR2 YSYEKL. CDR3 sequence reads: CASSQDGRDSYEQYF. The CDR3 nucleotides read TGCGCCAGCAGCCAAGATGGGAGGGACTCCTACGAGCAGTACTTC.

This clone appeared once. The genes are TRBV20-1 and TRBJ2-7; tentatively, D is TRBD1 (6 bases). CDR1 and CDR2 from the germline V gene are DFQATT and SNEGSKA (reference sequence). Trimming cost V 4 bases and J 7 bases, with 8 bases left between them. The CDR3 totals 10 residues. This CDR3 reads CSATTGEQYF. As DNA, the CDR3 is TGCAGTGCTACGACAGGAGAGCAGTACTTC.

The chain recombines TRBV28 with TRBJ2-7; 8 bases map to TRBD2. Unmatched junction bases numbered 9, after V lost 6 bases and J lost 2 bases. The CDR3 runs to 15 residues. The germline CDR1 and CDR2 sequences are MDHEN and SYDVKM. The CDR3, as DNA: TGTGCCAGCAGGGATCCGGGGGGGGGACCCTACGAGCAGTACTTC. It is translated as CASRDPGGGPYEQYF.

The CDR3, as DNA: TGTGCCAGCAGCTTAGGACTAGTATCCGAGACCCAGTACTTC. Amino acid sequence: CASSLGLVSETQYF. The chain couples TRBV11-2 to TRBJ2-5; a possible D gene is TRBD2 (6 bases). V lost 1 base, J lost 5 bases, and 11 bases lay in between. The CDR3 totals 14 residues. Germline V gene data show CDR1 as SGHAT and CDR2 as FQNNGV.

DNA of the CDR3: TGTGCCAGCAGCCAAGTACACGTTAGGAAGGAGACCCAGTACTTC. It is translated as CASSQVHVRKETQYF. The chain is built from TRBV14 and TRBJ2-5; no firm D call. The V gene lost 1 base and the J gene lost 5 bases, with 14 bases spanning the gap. Germline values: CDR1 SGHDN, CDR2 FVKESK. The CDR3 is made up of 15 amino acids.

This clone has just one count. This CDR3 is CASSVGTSGNTIYF. The CDR3 DNA reads as TGTGCCAGCAGCGTAGGGACCTCTGGAAACACCATATATTTT. The chain recombines TRBV9 with TRBJ1-3, with no clear D. The CDR3 runs 14 residues. Germline V gene sequence: CDR1 SGDLS, CDR2 YYNGEE. Trimming stripped 0 bases from V and 0 bases from J, with 4 bases between.